This T cell receptor (beta chain) was sequenced during a study of response to subunit inactivated influenza vaccine. TCRdb called the RT-PCR reads again in MiXCR, with one record for every CDR3 protein. Of hundreds of thousands of distinct CDR3 sequences listed, 12% to 15% are singletons. Study outcomes and limitations: With each seasonal influenza vaccination, the authors suggested, few new T cells are recruited.

Concerning this clonotype: Its antigen remains unknown.

The V gene's germline CDR1 is SGHDN and CDR2 FVKESK. V shed 4 bases and J shed 5 bases, with 14 bases lying between them. The CDR3 totals 14 residues. This receptor was obtained from a man aged 45 to 65 who received an inactivated influenza vaccine. J is TRBJ2-5 and V is TRBV14, with TRBD1 as a possible D gene (7 bases). Material: PBMCs from blood, obtained approximately 15 days before vaccination. The CDR3 loop is CASSRWDSGETQYF. The CDR3 DNA sequence: TGTGCCAGCAGCCGTTGGGACAGCGGGGAGACCCAGTACTTC.